This TCR beta chain was identified in a study of beta chain features in type 1 diabetes (dated 2018 in TCRdb). At the level of the whole study: Patients and healthy donors did not differ in mean age, gender distribution, total cell number or subset yield. The study compared TCRB repertoires of sorted circulating CD4+ T cell subsets between recently diagnosed type 1 diabetes patients and matched healthy donors. A total of roughly 99 million sorted cells were examined across all samples, and the number of cells per subset was strongly correlated with RNA yield. Whereas all 30 or so donors provided naive and central memory subsets, regulatory and stem cell-like memory subsets were isolated from just 8 patients and about 8 healthy donors.

Here is what the overall study found, with its caveats: HLA sub-analyses involved small numbers of individuals, so any influence of HLA type on TCRB rearrangement remained unresolved. The naive, central memory and regulatory TCRB repertoires appeared to resemble one another more closely among patients than among healthy donors. A moderate but significant shortening of TCRB CDR3 length was observed in type 1 diabetes patients in all four CD4+ subsets. Shorter templates might have been favored by PCR, but patient and control samples were amplified and corrected together, so both groups would have been affected equally by any skew. Sequencing cDNA rather than genomic DNA could over-represent highly expressing activated cells, although activation and CD3 levels did not differ between groups. Fewer insertions and more nucleotide deletions at VDJ recombination sites were observed in patients with type 1 diabetes, implying thymic rearrangement abnormalities.

In its sample, this clone was seen a few times. Its antigen specificity is not known. No per-base quality is available; no much larger clone lies one base away. Each donor gave one peripheral blood draw, roughly 120 mL on average, collected into heparinised tubes. A BD FACSAria II was used to sort naive, central memory, regulatory and stem cell-like memory CD4+ T cells with a panel that included CD45RO, CCR7, CD25, CD127, CD95 and CD27. Every sorted population had a purity above 95%. Right away, PBMCs were isolated by Lymphoprep density gradient centrifugation and were stained directly, with no culture step. Samples were stained and sorted in pairs, with one healthy donor and one patient per experiment, so that batch effects were minimized. The entire isolated RNA was reverse transcribed using the High Capacity cDNA Reverse Transcription Kit, and thus expressed TCRB transcripts were sequenced. Deep immunoSEQ sequencing was applied to naive, central memory and regulatory T cell samples, giving an average of approximately 4 million total reads per sample. After sorted cells were lysed in RLT buffer, RNA was extracted with DNase-treated RNeasy Micro or Mini kits, with the choice depending on cell number. To prevent cross-contamination, every cell subset was processed on its own, while patient and healthy donor samples were processed together. The immunoSEQ multiplex PCR was used to amplify TCRB sequences from cDNA, yielding 87-bp fragments that span the CDR3 region. The amplicons were sequenced using the Illumina HiSeq platform. From the authors' description of their analysis: Synthetic template baselines were used to correct PCR bias computationally, reads within Hamming distance 2 were collapsed together, and singletons that could not be merged were discarded. Reads were aligned against IMGT to assign V, D and J genes, CDR3 length and insertions or deletions at six rearrangement sites. Within each subset, clonotype counts were normalized to the number of sorted cells before true diversity and Gini coefficients were calculated with the tcR R package. The overlap coefficient, calculated on TCRB nucleotide sequences, was used to quantify repertoire sharing. Out-of-frame TCRB sequences from naive cells were analyzed as a proxy for the pre-selection repertoire. In TCRdb, the immuneACCESS table is reduced to in-frame sequences with V and J assigned. These tables do not hold every clone; where another copy was compared, an unresolved V gene accounts for under half, and the others remain unexplained. V and J calls plus clone size are reproduced from that table; the DNA served to infer D and trimming. The sample table contains fewer than 350,000 clones; only one count was recorded for 20% of them. Jointly, the top ten make up 0.035% to 0.05% of the sample.

V loses 5 bases, J loses 1 base, and the germline ends lie 19 bases apart. Its CDR3 holds 16 amino acids, cysteine through phenylalanine. The kept DNA is CDR3 alone, 48 bases in frame from the first base. Based on the germline V gene, the CDR1 and CDR2 sequences are SQVTM and ANQGSEA. The chain employs TRBV29-1 and TRBJ2-3; possibly the D gene is TRBD2, per 6 matching bases. The sequencing input was naive CD4+ T cells from blood. The sample's cell subset or site label is to be understood as: true naive CD4+ T cells. The clonotype originates from a young woman in good health. CDR3 sequence: CSVTSGRRGGTDTQYF. In nucleotides, the sequence is TGCAGCGTTACTTCCGGTCGGAGGGGAGGCACAGATACGCAGTATTTT.